Listed here are 17 T cell receptor beta chains from one sample, sequenced in a study of cytomegalovirus exposure and HLA in healthy donors. Sequenced by immunoSEQ multiplex PCR; TCRdb stores in-frame clones only, minus some. This repertoire shows under 200,000 clones, roughly 96% found once; its top ten account for around 0.9%. Sequencing input: PBMCs. Every receptor here comes from a woman aged 18-29 years in good health and CMV-seronegative.

The gene calls are TRBV19 and TRBJ1-3, with D tentatively TRBD1 (6 bases). The CDR3 runs to 15 residues. V lost 3 bases and J lost 2, with 11 bases in between. Looked up from germline, CDR1 is LNHDA and CDR2 is SQIVND (reference sequence). CDR3 coding DNA: TGTGCCAGTAGTATGACCAGGGGAACTGGAAACACCATATATTTT. Encoded protein: CASSMTRGTGNTIYF.

The chain employs TRBV6-1 and TRBJ1-5; TRBD1 matches at 10 bases. V was pared by 3 bases and J by 4 bases, with 3 bases of the junction left unmatched. Per germline, CDR1 MNHNS and CDR2 SASEGT. CDR3 length: 15 amino acids. In DNA, the CDR3 is TGTGCCAGCAGTGATGACAGGGGGCGTAATCAGCCCCAGCATTTT. Translated: CASSDDRGRNQPQHF.

The CDR3 reads CASSPREVFNYGYTF. In DNA, the CDR3 is TGTGCCAGCTCACCACGGGAGGTTTTTAACTATGGCTACACCTTC. The chain employs TRBV18 and TRBJ1-2; D not certain. The CDR3 is 15 amino acids. The germline gives CDR1 KGHSH, CDR2 LQKENI. Deletions cut 1 base from V and 1 base from J, with 10 bases between.

The chain has TRBV15 and TRBJ1-2, with D possibly being TRBD1 (5 bases). This CDR3 is 15 amino acids long. V dropped 0 bases and J dropped 0 bases, with 8 bases sitting between them. Germline CDR1 is LNHNV and CDR2 is YYDKDF (reference sequence). The CDR3 reads CATSRDGGANYGYTF. The CDR3 DNA sequence: TGTGCCACCAGCAGAGACGGGGGTGCTAACTATGGCTACACCTTC. Full variable domain (outside the CDR3, taken from reference TRBV15 and TRBJ1-2): DAMVIQNPRYQVTQFGKPVTLSCSQTLNHNVMYWYQQKSSQAPKLLFHYYDKDFNNEADTPDNFQSRRPNTSFCFLDIRSPGLGDTAMYLCATSRDGGANYGYTFGSGTRLTVV.

The genes are TRBV12-5 and TRBJ2-4; 8 bases align to TRBD1. The germline V gene encodes CDR1 LGHNT and CDR2 FRNRAP. The CDR3 loop spans 17 amino acids. V was clipped by 2 bases and J by 7 bases; unmatched bases: 13. For the CDR3, the DNA is TGTGCTAGTGGTTTGACTTGGCAGGGGGCATATGGGAACATTCAGTACTTC. Translated: CASGLTWQGAYGNIQYF.

The chain uses TRBV5-1 and TRBJ2-3; TRBD2 aligns across 7 bases. The germline CDR1 and CDR2 sequences are SGHRS and YFSETQ. This CDR3 is 16 amino acids long. The trim removed 7 bases at V and 0 bases at J, leaving 11 bases unmatched. This CDR3 is CASGSGTISSTDTQYF. The CDR3 nucleotides read TGCGCCAGCGGGTCCGGGACTATCTCTAGCACAGATACGCAGTATTTT. The whole variable domain, filled in from reference TRBV5-1 and TRBJ2-3, reads KAGVTQTPRYLIKTRGQQVTLSCSPISGHRSVSWYQQTPGQGLQFLFEYFSETQRNKGNFPGRFSGRQFSNSRSEMNVSTLELGDSALYLCASGSGTISSTDTQYFGPGTRLTVL.

V usage is TRBV9 and J usage is TRBJ1-2; a weak D match, TRBD1 (5 bases). Trimming cost V 5 bases and J 4 bases, with 15 bases left between them. CDR1 and CDR2 from the germline V gene are SGDLS and YYNGEE. The length of the CDR3 is 14 residues. Here the CDR3 reads CASRSFGGGYGYTF. CDR3 sequence (DNA): TGTGCCAGCAGGAGCTTTGGGGGGGGCTATGGCTACACCTTC. Drawing the rest from reference TRBV9 and TRBJ1-2, the complete variable domain is DSGVTQTPKHLITATGQRVTLRCSPRSGDLSVYWYQQSLDQGLQFLIQYYNGEERAKGNILERFSAQQFPDLHSELNLSSLELGDSALYFCASRSFGGGYGYTFGSGTRLTVV.

The V gene is TRBV30, the J gene TRBJ1-2, with D tentatively TRBD1 (6 bases). Germline V gene sequence: CDR1 GTSNPN, CDR2 SVGIG (reference sequence). V shed 0 bases and J shed 7 bases, with 21 bases lying between them. This CDR3 is built from 16 residues. This CDR3 reads CAWSVTLDRRGGGYTF. As DNA, the CDR3 is TGTGCCTGGAGTGTCACATTAGACAGGCGAGGGGGTGGCTACACCTTC.

The rearrangement joins TRBV13 to TRBJ1-5; a possible D gene is TRBD1 (5 bases). The V gene lost 0 bases and the J gene lost 3 bases, with 6 bases spanning the gap. In germline, CDR1 is PRHDT, CDR2 FYEKMQ (reference sequence). The CDR3 runs to 14 residues. CDR3 bases: TGTGCCAGCAGCTTAGGGGACAACAATCAGCCCCAGCATTTT. Its translation is CASSLGDNNQPQHF.

J is TRBJ1-1 and V is TRBV6-1; 10 bases align to TRBD1. This CDR3 spans 15 amino acids. The germline V gene encodes CDR1 MNHNS and CDR2 SASEGT. V gave up 4 bases and J gave up 2 bases; unmatched junction bases: 4. CDR3 sequence: CASSGDRGYNTEAFF. Written as DNA, the CDR3 is TGTGCCAGCAGTGGGGACAGGGGATATAACACTGAAGCTTTCTTT.

The chain uses TRBV2 and TRBJ1-1; TRBD1 agrees at 9 bases. After removal of 2 bases from V and 3 bases from J, the junction contained 10 bases not matched to a gene. This CDR3 comprises 17 residues. The germline CDR1 and CDR2 sequences are SNHLY and FYNNEI. The CDR3 sequence: CASSERRGTGKDTEAFF. The CDR3 bases are TGTGCCAGCAGTGAAAGAAGGGGGACAGGGAAGGACACTGAAGCTTTCTTT.

The chain has TRBV5-4 and TRBJ1-1, with D unresolved. CDR3 size: 16 residues. In germline, CDR1 is SGHNT, CDR2 YYREEE (reference sequence). V was pared by 4 bases and J by 4 bases, with 20 bases between. The chain's CDR3 is CASSAFPSAGSTEAFF. CDR3 DNA: TGTGCCAGCAGCGCGTTCCCGTCGGCAGGATCCACTGAAGCTTTCTTT.

This rearrangement joins TRBV7-9 to TRBJ1-1; no clear D. Germline CDR1 reads SEHNR; CDR2 reads FQNEAQ (reference sequence). The CDR3 is made up of 12 amino acids. Trimming removed 1 base from V and 8 bases from J, with 8 bases in between. The CDR3 nucleotides are TGTGCCAGCAGCTTAGACCTCAGGGAAGCTTTCTTT. The encoded protein is CASSLDLREAFF.

The chain couples TRBV19 to TRBJ1-5; 7 bases align to TRBD1. V was pared by 9 bases and J by 0 bases, with 2 bases of the junction left unmatched. Germline V gene sequence: CDR1 LNHDA, CDR2 SQIVND (reference sequence). The CDR3 sequence is 13 residues long. CDR3 residues: CASRQGSNQPQHF. The CDR3 DNA follows: TGTGCCAGCCGACAGGGTAGCAATCAGCCCCAGCATTTT. The complete variable domain, with remaining parts taken from reference TRBV19 and TRBJ1-5, reads DGGITQSPKYLFRKEGQNVTLSCEQNLNHDAMYWYRQDPGQGLRLIYYSQIVNDFQKGDIAEGYSVSREKKESFPLTVTSAQKNPTAFYLCASRQGSNQPQHFGDGTRLSIL.

This clone appeared a single time. The V gene is TRBV18, the J gene TRBJ2-1, with TRBD2 matching over 15 bases. The CDR3 is made up of 18 amino acids. V shed 4 bases and J 8 bases; nucleotides not matched to a gene: 12. Germline CDR1 is KGHSH and CDR2 is LQKENI. The CDR3 loop is CASSLGLAGGPPQHEQFF. CDR3 DNA: TGTGCCAGCTCACTCGGACTAGCGGGGGGGCCACCCCAACATGAGCAGTTCTTC.

The chain combines TRBV6-5 with TRBJ1-1; weak D call: TRBD1 (6 bases). The V end was cut by 8 bases, the J end by 5 bases, with 18 bases between. This CDR3 region has 14 residues. CDR1 is MNHEY, CDR2 SVGAGI, per germline. CDR3 in amino acids: CASGKRQVKTEAFF. As DNA, the CDR3 is TGTGCCAGCGGAAAAAGACAGGTTAAGACTGAAGCTTTCTTT.

The rearrangement links TRBV7-6 to TRBJ1-4, with D perhaps matching TRBD1 (6 bases). V lost 3 bases and J lost 3, with 11 bases in between. CDR3 length: 15 residues. Germline CDR1 and CDR2: SGHVS and FNYEAQ. The CDR3 spells CASSFNSGANEKLFF. CDR3 nucleotides: TGTGCCAGCAGCTTTAATTCAGGGGCTAATGAAAAACTGTTTTTT.